Below, one TCR beta chain is given with its context. The target antigen is unknown. Sequenced by immunoSEQ multiplex PCR; TCRdb stores in-frame clones only, minus some. The sample records some 81,000 clones, roughly 89% being singletons. The data were taken from a study of graft-versus-host responses after intestinal transplantation. Study-level information: Those transplanted obtained multivisceral, liver-intestinal, or isolated intestinal grafts.

Germline loops: CDR1 SGHTA, CDR2 FQGTGA. V was trimmed by 1 base and J by 4 bases, leaving 12 bases between them. This CDR3 is built from 15 residues. The sequencing here drew on unstimulated CD4+ T cells sorted from spleen or lymph node cells, taken before intestinal transplant. The receptor's source is a human donor who received an intestinal transplant. J is TRBJ2-3 and V is TRBV7-3; a possible D gene is TRBD2 (5 bases). In DNA, the CDR3 is TGTGCCAGCAGCTTAAACGGGGTGGGTGCAGATACGCAGTATTTT. Translated: CASSLNGVGADTQYF.